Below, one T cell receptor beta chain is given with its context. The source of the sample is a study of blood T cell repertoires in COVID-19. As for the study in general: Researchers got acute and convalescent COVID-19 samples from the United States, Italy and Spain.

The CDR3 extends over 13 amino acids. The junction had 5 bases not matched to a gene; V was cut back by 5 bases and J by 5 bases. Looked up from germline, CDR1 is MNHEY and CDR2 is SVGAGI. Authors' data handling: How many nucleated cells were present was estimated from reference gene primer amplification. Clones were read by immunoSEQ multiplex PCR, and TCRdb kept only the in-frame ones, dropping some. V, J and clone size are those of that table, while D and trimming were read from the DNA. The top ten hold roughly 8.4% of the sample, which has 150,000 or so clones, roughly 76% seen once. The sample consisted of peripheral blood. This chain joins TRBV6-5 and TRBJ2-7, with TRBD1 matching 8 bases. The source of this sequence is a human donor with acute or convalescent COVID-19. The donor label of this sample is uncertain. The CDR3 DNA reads TGTGCCAGCAGTCTGACAGGGGATAACGAGCAGTACGTC. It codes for CASSLTGDNEQYV.